Listed below are T cell receptor beta chains from one sample, sequenced in a study of long-term antiretroviral therapy in people with HIV. Profiled with immunoSEQ multiplex PCR; TCRdb holds only in-frame clones, not every one. In the table there are tens of thousands of clones, 75% to 85% of which are singletons. The sample in question was unsorted PBMCs, obtained 0.3 years after starting antiretroviral therapy. Receptor source: a man between 18 and 29 years old with HIV. CDR3s leave out the opening cysteine and the closing phenylalanine or tryptophan. A D gene is named only where the DNA matches it firmly. Some rows have no size entry. The others give once, few or many, or a class for an expanded clone.

size,D,V,J,CDR3
few,.,TRBV18,TRBJ1-5,ASSPESGGRQPQH
few,.,TRBV7-3,TRBJ1-1,ASSPDGGIEAF
.,.,TRBV21-1,TRBJ2-2,ASKPPRGHSNTGELF
.,TRBD1,TRBV5-5,TRBJ2-3,ASAIGTGWADTQY
.,.,TRBV9,TRBJ1-2,ASSVVGANYGYT
.,.,TRBV2,TRBJ1-6,ASSDRVKNSPLH
.,TRBD1,TRBV10-2,TRBJ1-1,ATRQGLMNTEAF
.,.,TRBV9,TRBJ2-3,ASSVGLESTDTQY
.,.,TRBV6-1,TRBJ2-7,ASRPSGWGYEQY
.,TRBD1,TRBV6-5,TRBJ1-1,ASSYGTGGEAF
few,.,TRBV27,TRBJ1-5,ASSPQAQGAQH
.,TRBD1,TRBV2,TRBJ2-5,ASQDRGETQY
once,TRBD1,TRBV19,TRBJ2-7,ASSTGQLSTEQY
.,.,TRBV19,TRBJ2-1,ASSRGRVRF
.,TRBD1,TRBV27,TRBJ2-2,ASSLSGQGVDGELF
once,.,TRBV5-4,TRBJ1-5,ASSLADPGHRSNQPQH
.,.,TRBV27,TRBJ1-1,ASSFAGDMNTEAF
.,.,TRBV29-1,TRBJ1-4,SVARGIGEKLF
few,.,TRBV7-9,TRBJ2-7,ASSLDYRGEQY
.,.,TRBV5-5,TRBJ1-2,ASSLFGRPLGYGYT
.,.,TRBV5-1,TRBJ2-7,ASSSTGTYEQY
once,TRBD2,TRBV29-1,TRBJ2-1,SAREGRSEQF
.,TRBD2,TRBV5-6,TRBJ2-2,ASSMRLAGTGELF
.,TRBD1,TRBV4-2,TRBJ2-7,ASSQEQGEAYEQY
few,TRBD2,TRBV2,TRBJ2-7,ASSEAPSGGEQY
few,.,TRBV19,TRBJ2-7,ASSIGEAYEQY
once,.,TRBV6-1,TRBJ1-3,ASSAQGPGNTIY
.,.,TRBV29-1,TRBJ1-1,SVEDVKAF
.,TRBD2,TRBV5-4,TRBJ2-3,ASSLGLAGGQRSNADTQY
.,TRBD2,TRBV7-9,TRBJ2-3,ASSLRTSGNRDTQY
few,TRBD2,TRBV15,TRBJ2-7,ATAGGLDEQY
.,.,TRBV7-9,TRBJ1-2,ASSPSTEVLDYGYT
.,.,TRBV5-4,TRBJ2-7,ASSLEGDGPYEQY